The 14 T cell receptor beta chains listed next were all sequenced from one sample in a study of sequential checkpoint blockade in melanoma. Profiling relied on immunoSEQ multiplex PCR, and the TCRdb table lists in-frame clones only, not all of them. This sample carries about 6,400 clones, approximately 21% of them seen once, and the ten largest clones take approximately 10%. Treatment meaning: randomized to nivolumab then ipilimumab (arm A) or the reverse (arm B). This specimen was tumor tissue (inferred from file names), taken from a patient given nivolumab and ipilimumab in sequence. All receptors come from a human donor with melanoma.

This clone came up a few times. The chain links TRBV11-3 to TRBJ2-7; the match to TRBD2 covers 10 bases. CDR3 length: 16 amino acids. Germline V CDR1 and CDR2: SGHNT, YENEEA. J was trimmed by 0 bases and V by 6 bases; bases with no gene match: 8. The CDR3 DNA follows: TGTGCCAGCAGGAGGTCGGCTAGCGGGAGCTCCTACGAGCAGTACTTC. It codes for CASRRSASGSSYEQYF. The complete variable domain, with remaining parts taken from reference TRBV11-3 and TRBJ2-7, reads EAGVVQSPRYKIIEKKQPVAFWCNPISGHNTLYWYLQNLGQGPELLIRYENEEAVDDSQLPKDRFSAERLKGVDSTLKIQPAELGDSAVYLCASRRSASGSSYEQYFGPGTRLTVT.

J is TRBJ2-1 and V is TRBV6-8; 12 bases align to TRBD1. With 0 bases clipped from V and 8 bases from J, the junction kept 14 bases outside the gene matches. Germline V lookup: CDR1 MNHGY, CDR2 SAAAGT. The CDR3 consists of 19 residues. DNA of the CDR3: TGTGCCAGCAGTTACTCGGGACAGGGGGCGCGCGGAATTTCCTATGAGCAGTTCTTC. Translating gives CASSYSGQGARGISYEQFF.

This clone appeared a few times. The V call is TRBV28, the J call TRBJ2-5, with D perhaps TRBD2 (5 bases). CDR1 and CDR2 from the germline V gene are MDHEN and SYDVKM. V gave up 5 bases and J gave up 14 bases, with 18 bases separating them. The CDR3 contains 12 residues. The CDR3 DNA sequence: TGTGCCAGCAGTGGACCGGACGGCGGAGGATACTTC. Protein product: CASSGPDGGGYF.

The V call is TRBV5-1, the J call TRBJ1-3; D perhaps matches TRBD1 (6 bases). Germline V gene data show CDR1 as SGHRS and CDR2 as YFSETQ. The CDR3 has 16 amino acids. V lost 0 bases and J 0 bases, leaving 10 bases between the germline ends. The CDR3 is CASSLAGATSGNTIYF. The CDR3 DNA reads TGCGCCAGCAGCTTGGCGGGGGCTACCTCTGGAAACACCATATATTTT.

This clone turned up a few times. This chain links TRBV11-3 with TRBJ2-3, with 8 bases fitting TRBD1. There are 16 residues in the CDR3. Per the germline V gene, CDR1 is SGHNT and CDR2 is YENEEA. V shed 5 bases and J 2 bases; nucleotides not matched to a gene: 9. The CDR3 is CASSPPDRGPTDTQYF. DNA of the CDR3: TGTGCCAGCAGCCCCCCTGACAGGGGCCCCACAGATACGCAGTATTTT.

This clone was detected only a few times. The chain couples TRBV11-3 to TRBJ2-6, with 8 bases aligning to TRBD2. The J segment lost 1 base and the V segment lost 5 bases, leaving 10 bases of the junction unmatched. Per the germline V gene, CDR1 is SGHNT and CDR2 is YENEEA. This CDR3 is built from 18 residues. The DNA for the CDR3 is TGTGCCAGCAGCGCCGGGGGGGCGCCAAATTCTGGGGCCAACGTCCTGACTTTC. Protein product: CASSAGGAPNSGANVLTF.

This chain connects TRBV19 to TRBJ2-1; no clear D. Germline V gene lookup returns CDR1 LNHDA and CDR2 SQIVND (reference sequence). The CDR3 loop spans 14 amino acids. V lost 7 bases and J lost 5, with 15 bases in between. The CDR3 loop is CASTHRGRDNEQFF. The CDR3 bases are TGTGCCAGTACCCACCGCGGCCGCGACAATGAGCAGTTCTTC.

This clone was picked up many times. The chain is built from TRBV6-8 and TRBJ1-5, with D hard to call. The V and J ends lost 6 bases and 5 bases respectively, with 14 bases between them. Per germline, CDR1 MNHGY and CDR2 SAAAGT. The CDR3 runs 14 residues. DNA of the CDR3: TGTGCCAGCAGGAAAAATTCTAGGGATCAGCCCCAGCATTTT. Translation gives CASRKNSRDQPQHF.

This sequence joins TRBV5-1 and TRBJ1-4; D unclear. The CDR3 consists of 18 residues. With 4 bases removed from V and 0 bases from J, the gap between germline ends came to 19 bases. CDR1 is SGHRS, CDR2 YFSETQ, per germline. This CDR3 is CASSLASSETSTNEKLFF. The CDR3, as DNA: TGCGCCAGCAGCCTCGCTTCCTCGGAGACTTCAACTAATGAAAAACTGTTTTTT.

This clone was picked up many times. The rearrangement joins TRBV6-8 to TRBJ2-3; TRBD1 matches 9 bases. Germline V gene lookup returns CDR1 MNHGY and CDR2 SAAAGT. V dropped 7 bases and J dropped 5; count of bases not matched to a gene: 10. The CDR3 has 15 amino acids. In nucleotides, the CDR3 is TGTGCCAGCACCCCTGGGGGGACAGGGAAAGATACGCAGTATTTT. As protein: CASTPGGTGKDTQYF.

This clone is a singleton in its sample. This chain joins TRBV18 and TRBJ2-7; 9 nucleotides match TRBD2. Trimming at V came to 3 bases and at J to 2 bases, leaving 5 bases not matched to a gene. Per the germline V gene, CDR1 is KGHSH and CDR2 is LQKENI. The CDR3 contains 15 residues. The CDR3 coding sequence is TGTGCCAGCTCACCGTTAGCGGGAGAGGCCTACGAGCAGTACTTC. Translating it yields CASSPLAGEAYEQYF.

The genes are TRBV6-7 and TRBJ2-1, with D perhaps matching TRBD2 (5 bases). TRBV6-7 is placed among ORFs of uncertain function. The CDR3 contains 11 residues. Trimming stripped 7 bases from V and 8 bases from J, with 9 bases between. CDR3 in amino acids: CASTTRDEQFF. The DNA for the CDR3 is TGTGCCAGCACTACGAGGGATGAGCAGTTCTTC.

The rearrangement links TRBV5-1 to TRBJ1-1; 10 bases are a match to TRBD1. The trim removed 4 bases at V and 6 bases at J, leaving 9 bases unmatched. The CDR3 consists of 15 residues. Germline-derived CDR1 and CDR2 are SGHRS and YFSETQ. CDR3 protein: CASSVGTGVIAEAFF. Written as DNA, the CDR3 is TGCGCCAGCAGCGTCGGGACAGGGGTTATCGCTGAAGCTTTCTTT.

This clone has just a few counts. This chain links TRBV6-8 with TRBJ1-4; a weak D match, TRBD1 (5 bases). Trimming cost V 10 bases and J 7 bases, with 25 bases left between them. CDR3 length: 16 amino acids. In germline, CDR1 is MNHGY, CDR2 SAAAGT. CDR3 in amino acids: CAISPYSGTYIEKLFF. Written as DNA, the CDR3 is TGTGCCATCAGCCCTTATTCCGGGACGTACATTGAAAAACTGTTTTTT.